This TCR beta chain appears in the sequencing data of a study of blood T cell repertoires in COVID-19. For the study at large: Whether acute or convalescent, the COVID-19 samples came from the United States, Italy and Spain. The cDNA or gDNA used as material had been derived from T cells, B-cell-depleted T cells, or PBMCs.

In the original processing: Reference gene primer amplification gave nucleated cell count estimates. Assay used: immunoSEQ multiplex PCR; TCRdb lists only in-frame clones, some missing. V and J calls and clone size are given by that table; D and trimming were obtained from the DNA. Of 110,000 or so clones listed, about four fifths are singletons. The CDR3 loop spans 16 amino acids. Trimming removed 2 bases from V and 2 bases from J; junction bases left unmatched: 4. Per the germline V gene, CDR1 is KGHSH and CDR2 is LQKENI. The sequence derives from a human donor in a cohort sampled during active COVID-19. Sequencing used peripheral blood. The chain uses TRBV18 and TRBJ2-7; 12 nucleotides match TRBD2. The CDR3 loop reads CASSPTSGRSTYEQYF. The CDR3 DNA reads as TGTGCCAGCTCACCAACTAGCGGGAGGTCCACCTACGAGCAGTACTTC.